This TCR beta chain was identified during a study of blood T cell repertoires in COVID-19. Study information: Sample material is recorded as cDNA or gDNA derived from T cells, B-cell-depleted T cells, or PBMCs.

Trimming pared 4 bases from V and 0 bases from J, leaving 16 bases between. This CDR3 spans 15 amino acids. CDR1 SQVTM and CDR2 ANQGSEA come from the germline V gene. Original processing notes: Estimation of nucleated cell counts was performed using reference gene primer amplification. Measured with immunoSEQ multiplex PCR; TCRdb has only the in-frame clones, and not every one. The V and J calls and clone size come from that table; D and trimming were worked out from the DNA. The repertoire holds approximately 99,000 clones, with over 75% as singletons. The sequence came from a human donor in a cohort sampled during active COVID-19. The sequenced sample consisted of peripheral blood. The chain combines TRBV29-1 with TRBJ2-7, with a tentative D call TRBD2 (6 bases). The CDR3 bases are TGCAGCGTTGCCCCGGGGGAGTTTAGCTCCTACGAGCAGTACTTC. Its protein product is CSVAPGEFSSYEQYF.